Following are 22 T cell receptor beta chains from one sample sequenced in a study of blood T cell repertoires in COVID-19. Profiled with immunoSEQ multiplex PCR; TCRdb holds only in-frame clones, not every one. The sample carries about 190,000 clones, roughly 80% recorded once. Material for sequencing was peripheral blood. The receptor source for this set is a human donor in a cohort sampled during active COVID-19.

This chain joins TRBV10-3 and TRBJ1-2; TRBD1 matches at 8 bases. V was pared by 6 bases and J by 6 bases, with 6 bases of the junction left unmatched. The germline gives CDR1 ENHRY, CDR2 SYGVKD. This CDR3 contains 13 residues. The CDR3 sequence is CAISEGQGNGYTF. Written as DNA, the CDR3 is TGTGCCATCAGCGAAGGACAGGGAAATGGCTACACCTTC.

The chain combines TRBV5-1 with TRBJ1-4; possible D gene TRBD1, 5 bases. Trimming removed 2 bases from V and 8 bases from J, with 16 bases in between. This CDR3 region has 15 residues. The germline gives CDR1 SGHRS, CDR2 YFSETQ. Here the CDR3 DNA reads TGCGCCAGCAGCTTCCAGGGTATAGCTTCCGAAAAACTGTTTTTT. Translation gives CASSFQGIASEKLFF.

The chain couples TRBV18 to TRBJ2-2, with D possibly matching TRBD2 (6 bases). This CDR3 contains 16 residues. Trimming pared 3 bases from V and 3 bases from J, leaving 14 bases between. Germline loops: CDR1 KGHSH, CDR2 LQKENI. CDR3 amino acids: CASSPTTGAYTGELFF. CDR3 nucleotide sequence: TGTGCCAGCTCACCTACTACGGGAGCATACACCGGGGAGCTGTTTTTT.

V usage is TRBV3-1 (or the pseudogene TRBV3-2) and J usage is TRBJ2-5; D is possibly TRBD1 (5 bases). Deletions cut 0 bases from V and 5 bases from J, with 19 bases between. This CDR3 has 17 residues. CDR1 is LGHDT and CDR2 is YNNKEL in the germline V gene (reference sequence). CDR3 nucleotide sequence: TGTGCCAGCAGCCAAGATAGTGGGCAGGGCGCCGGGGAGACCCAGTACTTC. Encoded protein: CASSQDSGQGAGETQYF.

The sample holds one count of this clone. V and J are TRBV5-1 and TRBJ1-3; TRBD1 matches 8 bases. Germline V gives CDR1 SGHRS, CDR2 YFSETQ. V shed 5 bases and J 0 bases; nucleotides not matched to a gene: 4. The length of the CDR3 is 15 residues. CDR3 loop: CASRSTGGSGNTIYF. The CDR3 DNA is TGCGCCAGCAGGTCTACAGGGGGCTCTGGAAACACCATATATTTT.

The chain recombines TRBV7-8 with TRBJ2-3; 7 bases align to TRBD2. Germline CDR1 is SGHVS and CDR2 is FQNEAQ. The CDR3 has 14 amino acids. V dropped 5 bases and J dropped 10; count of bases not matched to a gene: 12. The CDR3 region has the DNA TGTGCCAGCAGCCAGAGCGGGGACTTAGGATCGCAGTATTTT. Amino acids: CASSQSGDLGSQYF.

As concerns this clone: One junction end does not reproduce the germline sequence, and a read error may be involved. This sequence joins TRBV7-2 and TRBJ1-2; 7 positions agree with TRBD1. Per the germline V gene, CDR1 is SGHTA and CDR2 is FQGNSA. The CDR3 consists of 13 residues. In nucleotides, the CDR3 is TGTGCCAGCAGCCAGGGACAGCTGTATGGCTACGCCTTC. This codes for CASSQGQLYGYAF.

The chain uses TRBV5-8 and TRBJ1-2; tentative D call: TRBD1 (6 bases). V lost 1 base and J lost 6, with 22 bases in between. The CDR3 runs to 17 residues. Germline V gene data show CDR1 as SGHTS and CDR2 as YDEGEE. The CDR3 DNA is TGTGCCAGCAGCTTGTTAGTCGGACAGATTCCTCGGAATGGCTACACCTTC. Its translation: CASSLLVGQIPRNGYTF. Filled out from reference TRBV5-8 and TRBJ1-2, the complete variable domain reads EAGVTQSPTHLIKTRGQQATLRCSPISGHTSVYWYQQALGLGLQFLLWYDEGEERNRGNFPPRFSGRQFPNYSSELNVNALELEDSALYLCASSLLVGQIPRNGYTFGSGTRLTVV.

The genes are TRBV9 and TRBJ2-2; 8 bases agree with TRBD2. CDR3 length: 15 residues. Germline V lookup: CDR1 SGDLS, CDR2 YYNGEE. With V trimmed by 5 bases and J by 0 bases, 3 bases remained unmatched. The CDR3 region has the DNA TGTGCCAGCAGTGGGGGACTAGCGAACACCGGGGAGCTGTTTTTT. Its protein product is CASSGGLANTGELFF.

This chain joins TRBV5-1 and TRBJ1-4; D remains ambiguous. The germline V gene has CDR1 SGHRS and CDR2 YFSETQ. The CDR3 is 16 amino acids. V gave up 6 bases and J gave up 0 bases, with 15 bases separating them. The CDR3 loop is CASKRLRGATNEKLFF. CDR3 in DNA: TGCGCCAGCAAACGTTTACGGGGAGCAACTAATGAAAAACTGTTTTTT.

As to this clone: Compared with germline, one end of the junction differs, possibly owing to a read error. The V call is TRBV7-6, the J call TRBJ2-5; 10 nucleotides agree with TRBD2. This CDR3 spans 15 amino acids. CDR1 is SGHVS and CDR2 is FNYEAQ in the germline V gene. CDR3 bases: TGTGCCAGCAGCGGGGCTAGCGGGAGACAAGGGACCCAGTACTTC. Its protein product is CASSGASGRQGTQYF.

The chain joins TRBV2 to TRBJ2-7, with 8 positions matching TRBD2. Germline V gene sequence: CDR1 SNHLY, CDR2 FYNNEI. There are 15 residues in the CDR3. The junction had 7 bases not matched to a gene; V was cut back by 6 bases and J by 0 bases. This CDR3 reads CASSGERGSSYEQYF. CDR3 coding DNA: TGTGCCAGCAGCGGGGAGCGGGGGAGCTCCTACGAGCAGTACTTC.

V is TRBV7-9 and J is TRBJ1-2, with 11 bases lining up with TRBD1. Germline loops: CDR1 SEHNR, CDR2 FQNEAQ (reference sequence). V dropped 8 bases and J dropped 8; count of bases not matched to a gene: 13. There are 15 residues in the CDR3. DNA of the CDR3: TGTGCCAGCCACAGCCCCGGACAGGGGGCGACGGGCTACACCTTC. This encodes CASHSPGQGATGYTF. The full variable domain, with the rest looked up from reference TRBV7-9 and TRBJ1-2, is DTGVSQNPRHKITKRGQNVTFRCDPISEHNRLYWYRQTLGQGPEFLTYFQNEAQLEKSRLLSDRFSAERPKGSFSTLEIQRTEQGDSAMYLCASHSPGQGATGYTFGSGTRLTVV.

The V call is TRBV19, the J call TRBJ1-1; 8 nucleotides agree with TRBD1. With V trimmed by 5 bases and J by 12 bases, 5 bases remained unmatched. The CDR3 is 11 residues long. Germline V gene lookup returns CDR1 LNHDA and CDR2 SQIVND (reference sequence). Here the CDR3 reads CASSGQGATFF. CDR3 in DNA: TGTGCCAGTAGTGGTCAGGGGGCTACTTTCTTT.

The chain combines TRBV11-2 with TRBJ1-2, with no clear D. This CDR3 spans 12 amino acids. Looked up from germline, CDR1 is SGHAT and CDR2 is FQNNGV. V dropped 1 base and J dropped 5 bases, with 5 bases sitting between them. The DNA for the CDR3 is TGTGCCAGCAGCTTAGGGGCGTATGGCTACACCTTC. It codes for CASSLGAYGYTF.

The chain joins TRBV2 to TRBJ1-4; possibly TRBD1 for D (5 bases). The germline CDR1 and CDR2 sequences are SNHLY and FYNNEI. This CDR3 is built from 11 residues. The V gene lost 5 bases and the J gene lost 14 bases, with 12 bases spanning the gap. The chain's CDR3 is CASSLGLKLFF. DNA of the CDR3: TGTGCCAGCAGTTTGGGACTGAAGCTGTTTTTT.

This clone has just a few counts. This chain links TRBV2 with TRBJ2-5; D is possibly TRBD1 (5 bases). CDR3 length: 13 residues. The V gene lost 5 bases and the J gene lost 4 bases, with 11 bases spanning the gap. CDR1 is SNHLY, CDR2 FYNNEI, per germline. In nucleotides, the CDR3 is TGTGCCAGCAGTTTGGACACCCCAGAGACCCAGTACTTC. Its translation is CASSLDTPETQYF.

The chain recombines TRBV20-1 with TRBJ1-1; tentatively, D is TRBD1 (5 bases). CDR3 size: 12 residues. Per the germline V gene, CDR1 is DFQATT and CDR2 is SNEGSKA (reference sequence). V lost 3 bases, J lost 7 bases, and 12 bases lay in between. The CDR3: CSASSRGGEAFF. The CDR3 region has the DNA TGCAGTGCTAGTAGCCGGGGGGGTGAAGCTTTCTTT.

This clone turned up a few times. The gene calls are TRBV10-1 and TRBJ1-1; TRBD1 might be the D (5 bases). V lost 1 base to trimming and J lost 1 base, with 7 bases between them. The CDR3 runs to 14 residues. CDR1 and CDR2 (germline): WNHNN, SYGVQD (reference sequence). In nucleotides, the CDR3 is TGCGCCAGCAGTGAGTATACAGGGAACACTGAAGCTTTCTTT. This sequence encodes CASSEYTGNTEAFF.

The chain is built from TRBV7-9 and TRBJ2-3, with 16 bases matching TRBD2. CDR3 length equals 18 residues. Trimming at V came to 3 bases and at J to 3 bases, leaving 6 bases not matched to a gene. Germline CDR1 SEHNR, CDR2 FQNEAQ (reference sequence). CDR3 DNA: TGTGCCAGCAGCTTCCCGGGGACTAGCGGGGGGGCAACAGATACGCAGTATTTT. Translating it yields CASSFPGTSGGATDTQYF. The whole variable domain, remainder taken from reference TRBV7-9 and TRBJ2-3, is DTGVSQNPRHKITKRGQNVTFRCDPISEHNRLYWYRQTLGQGPEFLTYFQNEAQLEKSRLLSDRFSAERPKGSFSTLEIQRTEQGDSAMYLCASSFPGTSGGATDTQYFGPGTRLTVL.

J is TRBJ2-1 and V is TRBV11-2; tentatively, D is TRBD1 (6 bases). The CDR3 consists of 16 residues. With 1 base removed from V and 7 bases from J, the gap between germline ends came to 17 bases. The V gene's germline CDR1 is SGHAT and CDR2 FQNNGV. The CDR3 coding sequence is TGTGCCAGCAGCTTAGGGCCGGCCCCGAGGGGGAATGAGCAGTTCTTC. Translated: CASSLGPAPRGNEQFF.

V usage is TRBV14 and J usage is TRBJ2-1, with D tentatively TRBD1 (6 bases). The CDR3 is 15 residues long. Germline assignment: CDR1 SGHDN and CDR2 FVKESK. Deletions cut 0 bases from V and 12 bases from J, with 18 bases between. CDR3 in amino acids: CASSQEHKGVVGQFF. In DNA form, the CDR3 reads TGTGCCAGCAGCCAAGAACACAAGGGGGTTGTGGGGCAGTTCTTC.